This T cell receptor (beta chain) originates from a study of OX40 agonist ivuxolimab in advanced cancers. Across the whole study: Every 2 weeks, ivuxolimab was infused into the patients intravenously at between 0.01 and 10 mg/kg. The group had a mean age of about 64 years, ranged from 23 to 79, and was 82.7% male. Study-wide results and caveats: Dosing at 0.1 to 3.0 mg/kg was accompanied by clonal expansion of CD4+ and CD8+ blood T cells by week 6.

Measured with immunoSEQ multiplex PCR; TCRdb has only the in-frame clones, and not every one. This sample has tens of thousands of clones; 80% to 90% occur once, and the top ten carry roughly 23%. This clone was detected once. Its antigen remains unknown. V lost 0 bases and J lost 0, with 8 bases in between. The CDR3 extends over 15 amino acids. Germline CDR1 is SGDLS and CDR2 is YYNGEE. This TCR derives from an adult with an advanced solid tumor such as melanoma, head and neck, liver or kidney cancer. Sequencing used CD4+ or CD8+ T cells sorted from blood, obtained in a trial of the OX40 agonist ivuxolimab. The chain joins TRBV9 to TRBJ2-3; a weak D match, TRBD2 (5 bases). As DNA, the CDR3 is TGTGCCAGCAGCGTAGCTGGAGGTAGCACAGATACGCAGTATTTT. Amino acids: CASSVAGGSTDTQYF. Variable domain in full (rest from reference TRBV9 and TRBJ2-3): DSGVTQTPKHLITATGQRVTLRCSPRSGDLSVYWYQQSLDQGLQFLIQYYNGEERAKGNILERFSAQQFPDLHSELNLSSLELGDSALYFCASSVAGGSTDTQYFGPGTRLTVL.